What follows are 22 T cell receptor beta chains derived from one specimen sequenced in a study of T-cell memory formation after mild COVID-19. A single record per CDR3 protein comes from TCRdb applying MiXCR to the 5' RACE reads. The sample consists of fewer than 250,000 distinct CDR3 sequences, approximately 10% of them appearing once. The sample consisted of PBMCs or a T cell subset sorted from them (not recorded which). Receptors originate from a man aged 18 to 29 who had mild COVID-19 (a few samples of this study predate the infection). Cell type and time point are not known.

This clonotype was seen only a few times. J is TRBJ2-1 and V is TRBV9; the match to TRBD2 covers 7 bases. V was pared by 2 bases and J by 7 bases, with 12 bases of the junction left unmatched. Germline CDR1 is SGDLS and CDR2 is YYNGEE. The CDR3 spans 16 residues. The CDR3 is CASSVGGLPMGNEQFF. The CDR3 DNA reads TGTGCCAGCAGCGTCGGGGGGTTGCCTATGGGAAATGAGCAGTTCTTC.

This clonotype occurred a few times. The CDR3 DNA reads TGTGCCAGCAGCCTCCAGCCGGGGAGGACAGATACGCAGTATTTT. It codes for CASSLQPGRTDTQYF. The V and J genes are TRBV12-3 or TRBV12-4 and TRBJ2-3; TRBD2 is a possible D gene (6 bases). The CDR3 totals 15 residues. Trimming removed 6 bases at V and 3 bases at J, with 16 bases between.

The CDR3: CASSFWTGYQETQYF. In DNA, the CDR3 is TGTGCCAGCAGTTTCTGGACAGGGTACCAAGAGACCCAGTACTTC. The chain links TRBV12-3 or TRBV12-4 to TRBJ2-5, with TRBD1 matching over 8 bases. The CDR3 is 15 amino acids. Trimming cost V 3 bases and J 0 bases; bases outside gene matches: 3.

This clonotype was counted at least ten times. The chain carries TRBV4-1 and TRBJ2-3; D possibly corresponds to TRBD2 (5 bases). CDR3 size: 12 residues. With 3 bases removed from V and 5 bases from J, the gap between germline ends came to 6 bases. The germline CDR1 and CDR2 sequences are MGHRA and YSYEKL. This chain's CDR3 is CASSQAGDTQYF. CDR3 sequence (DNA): TGCGCCAGCAGCCAGGCGGGAGATACGCAGTATTTT.

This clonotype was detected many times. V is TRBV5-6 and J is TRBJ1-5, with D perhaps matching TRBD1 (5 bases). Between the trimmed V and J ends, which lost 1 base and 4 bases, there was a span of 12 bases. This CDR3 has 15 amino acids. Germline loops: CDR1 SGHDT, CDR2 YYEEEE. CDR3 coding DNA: TGTGCCAGCAGCTTGACGGGGAAGGGGAATCAGCCCCAGCATTTT. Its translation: CASSLTGKGNQPQHF.

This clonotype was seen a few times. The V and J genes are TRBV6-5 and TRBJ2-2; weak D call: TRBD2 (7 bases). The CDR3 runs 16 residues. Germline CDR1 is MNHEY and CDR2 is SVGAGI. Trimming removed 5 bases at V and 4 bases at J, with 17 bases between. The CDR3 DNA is TGTGCCAGCAGTACCGAGGGGGGGCGCCCCACCGGGGAGCTGTTTTTT. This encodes CASSTEGGRPTGELFF.

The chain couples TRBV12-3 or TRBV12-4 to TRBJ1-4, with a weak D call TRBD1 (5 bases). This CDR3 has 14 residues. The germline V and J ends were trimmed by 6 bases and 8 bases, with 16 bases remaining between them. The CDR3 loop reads CASSLRGRGEKLFF. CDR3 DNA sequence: TGTGCCAGCAGCCTACGGGGACGAGGCGAAAAACTGTTTTTT.

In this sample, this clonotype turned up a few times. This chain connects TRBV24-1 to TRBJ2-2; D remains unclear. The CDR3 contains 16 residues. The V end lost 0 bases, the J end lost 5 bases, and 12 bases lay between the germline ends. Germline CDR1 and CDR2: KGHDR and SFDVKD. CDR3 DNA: TGTGCCACCAGTGATTTGCTCCAGCCAGGTACCGGGGAGCTGTTTTTT. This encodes CATSDLLQPGTGELFF.

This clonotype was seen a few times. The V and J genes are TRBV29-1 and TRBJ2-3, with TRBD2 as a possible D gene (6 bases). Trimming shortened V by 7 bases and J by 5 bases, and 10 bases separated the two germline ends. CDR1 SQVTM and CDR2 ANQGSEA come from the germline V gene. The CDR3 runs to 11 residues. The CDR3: CSGTNRDTQYF. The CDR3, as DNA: TGCAGCGGGACTAACCGAGATACGCAGTATTTT.

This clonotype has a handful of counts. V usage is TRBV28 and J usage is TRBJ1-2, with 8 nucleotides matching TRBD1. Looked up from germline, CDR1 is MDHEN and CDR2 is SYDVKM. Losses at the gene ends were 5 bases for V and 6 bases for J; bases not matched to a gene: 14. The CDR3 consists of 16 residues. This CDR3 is CASSLDRAQVYHGYTF. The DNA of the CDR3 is TGTGCCAGCAGTCTGGACAGGGCCCAGGTGTACCATGGCTACACCTTC.

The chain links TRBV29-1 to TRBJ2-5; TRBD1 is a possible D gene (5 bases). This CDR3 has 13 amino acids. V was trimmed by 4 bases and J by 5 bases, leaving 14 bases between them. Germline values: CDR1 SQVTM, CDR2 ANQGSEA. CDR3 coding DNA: TGCAGCGTTGGACCGACAGCTGGGGAGACCCAGTACTTC. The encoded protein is CSVGPTAGETQYF. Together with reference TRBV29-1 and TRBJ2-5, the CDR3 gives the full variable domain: SAVISQKPSRDICQRGTSLTIQCQVDSQVTMMFWYRQQPGQSLTLIATANQGSEATYESGFVIDKFPISRPNLTFSTLTVSNMSPEDSSIYLCSVGPTAGETQYFGPGTRLLVL.

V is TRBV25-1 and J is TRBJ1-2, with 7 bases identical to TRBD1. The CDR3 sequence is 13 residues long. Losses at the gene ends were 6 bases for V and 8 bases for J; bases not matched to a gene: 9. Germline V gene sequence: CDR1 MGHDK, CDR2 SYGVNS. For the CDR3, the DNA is TGTGCCAGCAGCCTCAGGACAGGCGGGGGCTACACCTTC. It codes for CASSLRTGGGYTF.

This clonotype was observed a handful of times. The CDR3 coding sequence is TGTGCCAGCAGCTTGCAAGGGCGGTACACTGAAGCTTTCTTT. It codes for CASSLQGRYTEAFF. The gene calls are TRBV7-2 and TRBJ1-1; D not resolved. Trimming shortened V by 3 bases and J by 3 bases, and 11 bases separated the two germline ends. This CDR3 spans 14 amino acids. The germline gives CDR1 SGHTA, CDR2 FQGNSA.

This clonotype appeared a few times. CDR3 residues: CASSRQLADEQFF. CDR3 nucleotide sequence: TGTGCCAGCAGTCGTCAGTTAGCCGATGAGCAGTTCTTC. This sequence joins TRBV6-4 and TRBJ2-1; D not certain. Trimming pared 5 bases from V and 8 bases from J, leaving 13 bases between. The V gene's germline CDR1 is MRHNA and CDR2 SNTAGT. CDR3 length: 13 amino acids.

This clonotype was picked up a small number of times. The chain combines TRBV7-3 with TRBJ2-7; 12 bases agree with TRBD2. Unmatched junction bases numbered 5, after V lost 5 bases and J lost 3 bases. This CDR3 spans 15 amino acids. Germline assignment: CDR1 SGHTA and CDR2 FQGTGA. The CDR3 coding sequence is TGTGCCAGCAGCCGGACTAGCGGGGTGTACTACGAGCAGTACGTC. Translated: CASSRTSGVYYEQYV.

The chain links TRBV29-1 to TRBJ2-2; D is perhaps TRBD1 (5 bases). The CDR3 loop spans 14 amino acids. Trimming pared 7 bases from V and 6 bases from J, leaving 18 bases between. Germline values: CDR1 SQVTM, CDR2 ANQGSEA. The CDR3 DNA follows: TGCAGCGCCCGGCAGGGTTCAAACCCCGGGGAGCTGTTTTTT. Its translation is CSARQGSNPGELFF.

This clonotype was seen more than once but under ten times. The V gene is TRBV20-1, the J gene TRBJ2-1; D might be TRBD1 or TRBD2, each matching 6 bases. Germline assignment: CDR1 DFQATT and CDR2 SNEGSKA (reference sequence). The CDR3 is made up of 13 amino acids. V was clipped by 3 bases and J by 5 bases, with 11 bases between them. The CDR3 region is CSASGGTNNEQFF. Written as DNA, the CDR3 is TGCAGTGCTAGCGGGGGCACAAACAATGAGCAGTTCTTC.

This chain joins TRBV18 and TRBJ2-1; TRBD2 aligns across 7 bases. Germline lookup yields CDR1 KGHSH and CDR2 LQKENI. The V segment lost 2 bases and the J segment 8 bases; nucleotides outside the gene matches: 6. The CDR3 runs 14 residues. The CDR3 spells CASSPGGGYDEQFF. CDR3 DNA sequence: TGTGCCAGCTCACCAGGCGGGGGATACGATGAGCAGTTCTTC.

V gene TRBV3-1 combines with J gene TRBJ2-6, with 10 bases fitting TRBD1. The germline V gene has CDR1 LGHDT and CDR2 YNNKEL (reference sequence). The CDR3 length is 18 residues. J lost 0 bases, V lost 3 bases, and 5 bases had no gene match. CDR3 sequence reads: CASSQAGQGVSGANVLTF. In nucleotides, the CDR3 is TGTGCCAGCAGCCAGGCAGGACAGGGGGTCTCTGGGGCCAACGTCCTGACTTTC.

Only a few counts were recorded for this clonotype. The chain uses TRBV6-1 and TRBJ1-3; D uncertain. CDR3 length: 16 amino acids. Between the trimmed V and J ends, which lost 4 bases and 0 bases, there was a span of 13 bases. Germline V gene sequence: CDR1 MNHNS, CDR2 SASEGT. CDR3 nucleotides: TGTGCCAGCAGTGTGGCAGGATCAAACTCTGGAAACACCATATATTTT. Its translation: CASSVAGSNSGNTIYF.

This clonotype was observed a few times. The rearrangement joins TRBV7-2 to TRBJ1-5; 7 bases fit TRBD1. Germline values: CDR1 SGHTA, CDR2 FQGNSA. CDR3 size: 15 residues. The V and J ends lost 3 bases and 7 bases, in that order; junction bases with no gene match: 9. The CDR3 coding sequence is TGTGCCAGCAGCTTCTCACAGGGGTCAGGGCAGCCCCAGCATTTT. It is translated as CASSFSQGSGQPQHF.

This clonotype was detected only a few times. This CDR3 is CASSRAGGGKNTEAFF. Here the CDR3 DNA reads TGTGCCAGCAGCCGCGCAGGAGGGGGCAAGAACACTGAAGCTTTCTTT. This chain links TRBV9 with TRBJ1-1; 7 bases map to TRBD1. V shed 4 bases, J shed 1 base, and the junction held 10 bases outside the gene matches. Germline assignment: CDR1 SGDLS and CDR2 YYNGEE. The CDR3 extends over 16 amino acids.